Following are 27 T cell receptor beta chains from one sample sequenced in a study of cytomegalovirus exposure and HLA in healthy donors. It was with 60 Vbeta and 13 Jbeta primers that the PCR ran. Data came from immunoSEQ multiplex PCR; TCRdb stores just in-frame clones and leaves some out. This sample's clone table lists just under 60,000 clones. Specimen: PBMCs. The source of these receptors is a male donor in good health and CMV-seronegative.

This chain links TRBV9 with TRBJ2-1, with D tentatively TRBD2 (7 bases). Germline CDR1 reads SGDLS; CDR2 reads YYNGEE. CDR3 size: 17 residues. The germline V and J ends were trimmed by 0 bases and 5 bases, with 18 bases remaining between them. CDR3 amino acids: CASSVGRTRGGDNEQFF. CDR3 DNA sequence: TGTGCCAGCAGCGTAGGGAGGACTAGGGGGGGGGACAATGAGCAGTTCTTC.

The V gene is TRBV4-2, the J gene TRBJ2-7; 12 bases are shared with TRBD1. In germline, CDR1 is LGHNA, CDR2 YNFKEQ. CDR3 length: 15 residues. Trimming took 4 bases from V and 2 from J; bases not matched to a gene: 3. The CDR3 spells CASSPGTGGAYEQYF. CDR3 in DNA: TGTGCCAGCAGCCCAGGGACAGGGGGCGCCTACGAGCAGTACTTC.

The rearrangement links TRBV6-1 to TRBJ1-2; no firm D call. Per the germline V gene, CDR1 is MNHNS and CDR2 is SASEGT. Between the trimmed V and J ends, which lost 3 bases and 5 bases, there was a span of 16 bases. The CDR3 runs to 15 residues. The CDR3 region has the DNA TGTGCCAGCAGTGATAATGGCAGGTCATCTTATGGCTACACCTTC. Its protein product is CASSDNGRSSYGYTF.

The rearrangement joins TRBV7-2 to TRBJ2-3, with D possibly being TRBD2 (6 bases). This CDR3 is built from 15 residues. V shed 2 bases and J shed 4 bases, with 13 bases lying between them. Germline V gene lookup returns CDR1 SGHTA and CDR2 FQGNSA. The CDR3 here is CASSLYGGAADTQYF. The CDR3 region has the DNA TGTGCCAGCAGCTTATACGGCGGGGCTGCAGATACGCAGTATTTT. The full variable domain, in which reference TRBV7-2 and TRBJ2-3 provide the parts outside the CDR3, is GAGVSQSPSNKVTEKGKDVELRCDPISGHTALYWYRQSLGQGLEFLIYFQGNSAPDKSGLPSDRFSAERTGGSVSTLTIQRTQQEDSAVYLCASSLYGGAADTQYFGPGTRLTVL.

The V gene is TRBV28, the J gene TRBJ1-5, with 9 nucleotides matching TRBD1. The CDR3 covers 15 residues. The V and J ends lost 10 bases and 2 bases, in that order; junction bases with no gene match: 9. Germline V gene sequence: CDR1 MDHEN, CDR2 SYDVKM. The CDR3 DNA sequence: TGTGCCACTTTGACGGACAGGGGCGGCAATCAGCCCCAGCATTTT. Protein: CATLTDRGGNQPQHF.

V is TRBV5-5 and J is TRBJ2-1, with D possibly being TRBD1 (6 bases). The ends were cut back, 0 bases at V and 5 bases at J, with 12 bases in the middle. This CDR3 region has 15 residues. The germline gives CDR1 SGHKS, CDR2 YYEKEE (reference sequence). CDR3 sequence: CASSLVQGPDNEQFF. The DNA for the CDR3 is TGTGCCAGCAGCTTGGTACAGGGCCCCGACAATGAGCAGTTCTTC. Full variable domain (remainder filled in from reference TRBV5-5 and TRBJ2-1): DAGVTQSPTHLIKTRGQQVTLRCSPISGHKSVSWYQQVLGQGPQFIFQYYEKEERGRGNFPDRFSARQFPNYSSELNVNALLLGDSALYLCASSLVQGPDNEQFFGPGTRLTVL.

The V call is TRBV28, the J call TRBJ1-4, with 7 bases lining up with TRBD1. With V trimmed by 6 bases and J by 0 bases, 10 bases remained unmatched. This CDR3 region has 17 residues. In germline, CDR1 is MDHEN, CDR2 SYDVKM. CDR3 nucleotide sequence: TGTGCCAGCAGCCAAACCCCAGGGGGAGCAACTAATGAAAAACTGTTTTTT. Translation: CASSQTPGGATNEKLFF.

This chain connects TRBV4-1 to TRBJ1-4; unclear D gene. This CDR3 is 16 amino acids long. Germline V CDR1 and CDR2: MGHRA, YSYEKL. V was pared by 1 base and J by 0 bases, with 9 bases between. CDR3 sequence reads: CASSQAPVATNEKLFF. The CDR3 DNA reads TGCGCCAGCAGCCAAGCTCCGGTTGCAACTAATGAAAAACTGTTTTTT.

V gene TRBV7-9 combines with J gene TRBJ1-3; 10 bases match TRBD1. This CDR3 comprises 15 residues. V lost 5 bases to trimming and J lost 4 bases; unmatched junction nucleotides: 5. Germline V gene lookup returns CDR1 SEHNR and CDR2 FQNEAQ (reference sequence). CDR3 in amino acids: CASSLTGGAGNTIYF. As DNA, the CDR3 is TGTGCCAGCAGCCTGACAGGGGGCGCGGGAAACACCATATATTTT.

This sequence joins TRBV5-1 and TRBJ1-1, with a tentative D call TRBD1 (5 bases). This CDR3 contains 14 residues. CDR1 SGHRS and CDR2 YFSETQ come from the germline V gene. Trimming took 3 bases from V and 1 from J, leaving 10 bases between them. The CDR3 protein is CASSWRGENTEAFF. Written as DNA, the CDR3 is TGCGCCAGCAGCTGGAGGGGAGAGAACACTGAAGCTTTCTTT.

The chain is built from TRBV5-1 and TRBJ2-2; 10 positions agree with TRBD1. Germline V gene sequence: CDR1 SGHRS, CDR2 YFSETQ. V shed 2 bases, J shed 0 bases, and the junction held 7 bases outside the gene matches. The CDR3 runs 18 residues. CDR3 amino acids: CASSFSGTGEANTGELFF. CDR3 DNA sequence: TGCGCCAGCAGCTTTTCAGGGACAGGGGAGGCGAACACCGGGGAGCTGTTTTTT.

This chain links TRBV7-9 with TRBJ2-7, with a weak D call TRBD2 (5 bases). This CDR3 is built from 14 residues. The germline V gene has CDR1 SEHNR and CDR2 FQNEAQ (reference sequence). The germline V and J ends were trimmed by 5 bases and 2 bases, with 13 bases remaining between them. CDR3 in amino acids: CASSAAGIPYEQYF. CDR3 coding DNA: TGTGCCAGCAGCGCCGCCGGGATTCCCTACGAGCAGTACTTC.

This rearrangement joins TRBV18 to TRBJ1-5; D unclear. V gave up 4 bases and J gave up 9 bases, with 22 bases separating them. In germline, CDR1 is KGHSH, CDR2 LQKENI. The CDR3 sequence is 16 residues long. This CDR3 is CASSLSLGQLEGPQHF. The CDR3 DNA follows: TGTGCCAGCTCACTCTCGCTAGGCCAACTGGAAGGGCCCCAGCATTTT.

Written as DNA, the CDR3 is TGTGCCTGGACGGGGATCGCCTACGAGCAGTACTTC. It encodes CAWTGIAYEQYF. V and J are TRBV30 and TRBJ2-7; D is perhaps TRBD2 (5 bases). V lost 4 bases to trimming and J lost 2 bases, with 9 bases between them. Germline CDR1 GTSNPN, CDR2 SVGIG (reference sequence). This CDR3 contains 12 residues.

The chain joins TRBV7-2 to TRBJ2-1; TRBD2 is a possible D gene (7 bases). This CDR3 contains 14 residues. V lost 3 bases, J lost 8 bases, and 14 bases lay in between. Looked up from germline, CDR1 is SGHTA and CDR2 is FQGNSA. The CDR3 region is CASSLVGGRDEQFF. CDR3 DNA: TGTGCCAGCAGCTTGGTGGGGGGGCGGGATGAGCAGTTCTTC.

The rearrangement joins TRBV6-6 to TRBJ2-5, with 10 nucleotides matching TRBD2. The J call may be in error: the DNA end matches TRBJ2-7 better. Per germline, CDR1 MNHNY and CDR2 SVGAGI (reference sequence). The length of the CDR3 is 14 residues. CDR3: CASGRTSGTLEQYF. Written as DNA, the CDR3 is TGTGCCAGCGGGAGGACTAGCGGAACCCTCGAGCAGTACTTC.

The rearrangement uses TRBV9 and TRBJ2-3; possible D gene TRBD1, 5 bases. CDR3 length equals 14 residues. V shed 2 bases and J shed 4 bases, with 11 bases lying between them. CDR1 and CDR2 (germline): SGDLS, YYNGEE. CDR3 nucleotide sequence: TGTGCCAGCAGCGTCTCGCAGGGCGCAGATACGCAGTATTTT. Translating gives CASSVSQGADTQYF.

The chain has TRBV29-1 and TRBJ1-2, with D perhaps TRBD1 (5 bases). The germline V gene encodes CDR1 SQVTM and CDR2 ANQGSEA. There are 14 residues in the CDR3. The V gene lost 4 bases and the J gene lost 6 bases, with 18 bases spanning the gap. The CDR3: CSVVGQKGANGYTF. The CDR3 nucleotides read TGCAGCGTTGTGGGCCAGAAAGGGGCGAATGGCTACACCTTC.

The V gene is TRBV6-1, the J gene TRBJ2-7, with D perhaps matching TRBD1 (6 bases). V was cut by 8 bases and J by 2 bases, with 16 bases left in between. Germline CDR1 is MNHNS and CDR2 is SASEGT. This CDR3 has 14 amino acids. The CDR3: CASSLTGAAYEQYF. The CDR3 DNA reads TGTGCCAGCTCGTTGACAGGTGCAGCCTACGAGCAGTACTTC.

CDR3 nucleotides: TGTGCCTGGAGTGTACAAGCTCCGGGGCCCCAGCATTTT. This sequence encodes CAWSVQAPGPQHF. V is TRBV30 and J is TRBJ1-5; D not certain. Germline V gives CDR1 GTSNPN, CDR2 SVGIG (reference sequence). The V end lost 0 bases, the J end lost 9 bases, and 12 bases lay between the germline ends. This CDR3 spans 13 amino acids. The full variable domain, rest sourced from reference TRBV30 and TRBJ1-5, is SQTIHQWPATLVQPVGSPLSLECTVEGTSNPNLYWYRQAAGRGLQLLFYSVGIGQISSEVPQNLSASRPQDRQFILSSKKLLLSDSGFYLCAWSVQAPGPQHFGDGTRLSIL.

V is TRBV4-1 and J is TRBJ2-5; tentatively, D is TRBD2 (6 bases). Trimming took off 4 bases at V and 10 bases at J, with 28 bases between the two ends. The CDR3 runs 17 residues. The V gene's germline CDR1 is MGHRA and CDR2 YSYEKL. CDR3 DNA sequence: TGCGCCAGCAGCCTCCACGGGGACCCCGGGGTAGAGGAGGGCCAGTACTTC. Translating gives CASSLHGDPGVEEGQYF.

V is TRBV28 and J is TRBJ1-1; 10 bases agree with TRBD1. J was trimmed by 3 bases and V by 5 bases; bases with no gene match: 6. In germline, CDR1 is MDHEN, CDR2 SYDVKM. CDR3 length equals 15 residues. CDR3 nucleotide sequence: TGTGCCAGCAGTCCCACGGGACAGGGGCACACTGAAGCTTTCTTT. Protein sequence: CASSPTGQGHTEAFF.

The chain couples TRBV7-9 to TRBJ2-5; tentative D call: TRBD1 (5 bases). This CDR3 has 17 amino acids. Germline V gene sequence: CDR1 SEHNR, CDR2 FQNEAQ (reference sequence). Trimming cost V 1 base and J 5 bases, with 20 bases left between them. The CDR3 spells CASSLESGGAGRETQYF. In DNA form, the CDR3 reads TGTGCCAGCAGCTTAGAGTCTGGTGGGGCAGGGCGGGAGACCCAGTACTTC.

To note about this clone: The germline gene is not matched at one end of the junction; a read error may be the cause. This chain uses TRBV5-1 with TRBJ1-1, with 8 bases identical to TRBD1. Germline-derived CDR1 and CDR2 are SGHRS and YFSETQ. The CDR3 totals 13 residues. The CDR3 protein is CASSLQGGTEDFF. The DNA of the CDR3 is TGCGCCAGCAGCTTACAGGGGGGAACTGAAGATTTCTTT.

The chain links TRBV27 to TRBJ2-7; 10 positions match TRBD1. CDR1 and CDR2 from the germline V gene are MNHEY and SMNVEV (reference sequence). V lost 8 bases and J lost 5; bases outside the gene matches: 9. The CDR3 sequence is 14 residues long. The CDR3 sequence is CASSQGQGNDEQYF. CDR3 coding DNA: TGTGCCAGCTCGCAGGGACAGGGGAACGACGAGCAGTACTTC.

The rearrangement links TRBV9 to TRBJ1-2, with D possibly matching TRBD1 (5 bases). The V gene lost 2 bases and the J gene lost 8 bases, with 16 bases spanning the gap. Germline lookup yields CDR1 SGDLS and CDR2 YYNGEE. The CDR3 has 14 amino acids. CDR3 sequence (DNA): TGTGCCAGCAGCGTTCTCCTCGGGGAGGGGGGCTACACCTTC. Amino acids: CASSVLLGEGGYTF.

The rearrangement joins TRBV9 to TRBJ1-3, with 7 bases identical to TRBD1. In germline, CDR1 is SGDLS, CDR2 YYNGEE. The length of the CDR3 is 15 residues. The junction had 2 bases not matched to a gene; V was cut back by 0 bases and J by 2 bases. The CDR3 DNA reads as TGTGCCAGCAGCGTAGCAGGGGGGACTGGAAACACCATATATTTT. Its protein product is CASSVAGGTGNTIYF.